This T cell receptor beta chain emerged from a study of early stage breast cancer tumors. Study context: Most invasive tumors, about 80% of the 16, were ER+/PR+/HER2-. Study-level results: Bulk DNA sequencing of unsorted cells missed chain pairing and markers.

Some clones are missing from TCRdb's copy, which holds only in-frame ones; the method was immunoSEQ multiplex PCR. The top ten hold 3.4% of the sample, which has about 50,000 clones, around 78% seen once. Deletions cut 2 bases from V and 2 bases from J, with 9 bases between. The length of the CDR3 is 14 residues. Per the germline V gene, CDR1 is MNHEY and CDR2 is SVGAGI. Comments on this clone: Its specificity is not known.

This rearrangement joins TRBV6-5 to TRBJ2-5, with D possibly being TRBD2 (5 bases). Sequenced sample: blood. The receptor's source is a person in their 40s with breast cancer. The CDR3 coding sequence is TGTGCCAGCAGTTACAGCGGCGAGCAAGAGACCCAGTACTTC. Translation: CASSYSGEQETQYF.